A selection of T cell receptor beta chains follows, all from one sample in a study of response to subunit inactivated influenza vaccine. TCRdb recomputed calls from the RT-PCR reads with MiXCR, one row per CDR3 protein. The sample comprises 450,000 to 600,000 distinct CDR3 sequences, under 8.5% of which are singletons, and about an eighth rests with the top ten. The sample here was PBMCs from blood, taken around 2 years after vaccination. These receptors were obtained from a man aged 45 to 70 who received an inactivated influenza vaccine. Each CDR3 is given with its conserved first and last residue. The D gene is left open where the match is weak. Expanded clones get a size class; other rows say once, few or many, or leave the size out.

d_call j_call v_call clone_size cdr3_aa cdr3_nt
TRBD1 TRBJ2-1 TRBV4-3 NA CASSQTGQGGYNEQFF TGCGCCAGCAGCCAAACGGGACAGGGGGGCTACAATGAGCAGTTCTTC
NA TRBJ2-3 TRBV20-1 NA CSAISGSNTDTQYF TGCAGTGCAATTAGCGGTTCCAACACAGATACGCAGTATTTT
TRBD1 TRBJ2-7 TRBV28 many CASRWGQASYEQYF TGTGCCAGCAGATGGGGACAGGCGTCCTACGAGCAGTACTTC
NA TRBJ2-5 TRBV7-7 NA CASSFVGDQETQYF TGTGCTAGCAGCTTCGTGGGGGACCAAGAGACCCAGTACTTC
TRBD2 TRBJ2-5 TRBV12-3/TRBV12-4 few CASSFREGSFNLYF TGTGCCAGCAGTTTCCGGGAGGGCAGTTTTAATTTGTACTTC
NA TRBJ1-5 TRBV15 many CATSRVLDSDYSNQPQHF TGTGCCACCAGCAGAGTCCTCGACAGCGATTATAGCAATCAGCCCCAGCATTTT
TRBD2 TRBJ2-2 TRBV4-2 few CASSQATAGGYTGELFF TGTGCCAGCAGCCAAGCGACTGCGGGGGGGTACACCGGGGAGCTGTTTTTT
TRBD2 TRBJ2-3 TRBV7-2 few CASSLLAGGQTDTQYF TGTGCCAGCAGCCTACTAGCGGGAGGTCAGACAGATACGCAGTATTTT
NA TRBJ1-2 TRBV12-3/TRBV12-4 many CASTPGDYYGYTF TGTGCCAGCACCCCGGGGGATTACTATGGCTACACCTTC
NA TRBJ2-3 TRBV2 NA CASSAYSGSTDTQYF TGTGCCAGCAGTGCGTATAGCGGCAGCACAGATACGCAGTATTTT
TRBD2 TRBJ2-1 TRBV9 many CASSVAGGPYNEQFF TGTGCCAGCAGTGTAGCGGGAGGGCCCTACAATGAGCAGTTCTTC
NA TRBJ1-1 TRBV12-3/TRBV12-4 few CASSLAGNLRGTEAFF TGTGCCAGCAGTTTAGCAGGAAACCTGCGGGGCACTGAAGCTTTCTTT
NA TRBJ2-3 TRBV15 few CATSRKGSTSTDTQYF TGTGCCACCAGCAGGAAAGGGTCGACTAGCACAGATACGCAGTATTTT
NA TRBJ2-7 TRBV7-2 few CASSLGAQIGYEQYF TGTGCCAGCAGCTTAGGAGCTCAGATAGGTTACGAGCAGTACTTC
NA TRBJ1-2 TRBV10-3 few CAISEGASNYGYPF TGTGCCATCAGTGAGGGGGCTTCTAACTATGGCTACCCCTTC
TRBD1 TRBJ2-1 TRBV18 NA CASSDQTGDEQFF TGTGCCAGCTCAGATCAGACAGGGGATGAGCAGTTCTTC
NA TRBJ1-5 TRBV13 few CASSIGRNNQPQHF TGTGCCAGCAGTATTGGACGGAACAATCAGCCCCAGCATTTT
NA TRBJ1-3 TRBV11-2 many CASSSGLPNTIYF TGTGCCAGCAGCTCGGGTTTGCCAAACACCATATATTTT